The entry below describes one TCR beta chain. The target antigen is unknown. Method: immunoSEQ multiplex PCR; TCRdb's copy keeps in-frame clones and lacks some. The sample shows about 280,000 clones, around 87% of them seen only once. The source of the sample is a study of Ad26.COV2.S vaccination and SARS-CoV-2 variants. On the study more broadly: Into the muscle, Ad26.COV2.S was dosed once or twice, 56 days apart. Regarding the study as a whole: Recipients given vaccine exceeded placebo recipients in spike-specific TCR breadth. Analyses that measured TCR breadth and depth may have underestimated total T cell responses.

Described treatment: approximately 18 received Ad26.COV2.S at low or high dose, single or two shots; 5 received placebo; per-sample allocation not given. The study sampled participants on day 63 after the first vaccine or placebo injection. Expressing Wuhan-strain SARS-CoV-2 spike, an Ad26 vector served as the vaccine. V was clipped by 2 bases and J by 5 bases, with 6 bases between them. The germline CDR1 and CDR2 sequences are MNHEY and SMNVEV (reference sequence). The CDR3 loop spans 12 amino acids. Sequenced material: peripheral blood, taken in a trial of Ad26.COV2.S vaccine versus placebo. The J gene is TRBJ2-5, the V gene TRBV27; D unresolved. This sequence was found in a person between 18 and 65 years old who received the Ad26.COV2.S COVID-19 vaccine or a placebo. The CDR3 here is CASSLSGETQYF. CDR3 DNA sequence: TGTGCCAGCAGTTTAAGTGGGGAGACCCAGTACTTC.